Following are 22 T cell receptor beta chains from one sample sequenced in a study of response to subunit inactivated influenza vaccine. From the RT-PCR reads, TCRdb called clonotypes with MiXCR, one entry per CDR3 protein. The profile covers roughly 500,000 distinct CDR3 sequences, with about 25% appearing a single time and approximately 1.9% taken by the ten largest. The sample consisted of CD4+ T cells sorted from PBMCs, taken 5 days after vaccination. Every receptor here comes from a man over 45 who received an inactivated influenza vaccine.

This clonotype appeared a few times. The rearrangement joins TRBV7-6 to TRBJ2-7, with D perhaps matching TRBD1 (6 bases). There are 15 residues in the CDR3. The germline V gene has CDR1 SGHVS and CDR2 FNYEAQ. Trimming removed 5 bases from V and 3 bases from J, with 17 bases in between. CDR3 nucleotides: TGTGCCAGCAGCCCCTCGACAGGAGTCGTCTACGAGCAGTACTTC. Translating gives CASSPSTGVVYEQYF.

The V call is TRBV20-1, the J call TRBJ2-5; D unclear. V lost 4 bases and J lost 4, with 13 bases in between. Per germline, CDR1 DFQATT and CDR2 SNEGSKA (reference sequence). The CDR3 has 13 residues. This CDR3 reads CSANTINLETQYF. DNA of the CDR3: TGCAGTGCTAATACCATCAATCTAGAGACCCAGTACTTC.

This chain uses TRBV30 with TRBJ1-5; D is uncertain. V was clipped by 3 bases and J by 3 bases, with 18 bases between them. The CDR3 has 16 amino acids. Looked up from germline, CDR1 is GTSNPN and CDR2 is SVGIG (reference sequence). The CDR3 protein is CAWRQRGRGFNQPQHF. CDR3 nucleotide sequence: TGTGCCTGGAGACAACGGGGTAGAGGCTTCAATCAGCCCCAGCATTTT.

This clonotype was counted at least ten times. This chain uses TRBV20-1 with TRBJ2-3; 14 bases are shared with TRBD2. J was trimmed by 7 bases and V by 3 bases; bases with no gene match: 9. Germline V CDR1 and CDR2: DFQATT, SNEGSKA (reference sequence). CDR3 size: 16 residues. This CDR3 reads CSASAGTSGSRHTQYF. The CDR3 region has the DNA TGCAGTGCTAGTGCTGGGACTAGCGGGAGCAGACATACGCAGTATTTT.

V gene TRBV20-1 combines with J gene TRBJ2-5; 11 positions match TRBD2. V lost 4 bases to trimming and J lost 2 bases; unmatched junction nucleotides: 6. This CDR3 comprises 15 residues. Germline assignment: CDR1 DFQATT and CDR2 SNEGSKA (reference sequence). The CDR3 bases are TGCAGTGCTATAGTGATAGCGGGAGGGCAAGAGACCCAGTACTTC. Amino acids: CSAIVIAGGQETQYF.

This clonotype was detected many times. This chain uses TRBV5-1 with TRBJ2-5; the D gene is possibly TRBD1 (7 bases). The germline CDR1 and CDR2 sequences are SGHRS and YFSETQ. The CDR3 has 14 residues. Trimming pared 4 bases from V and 1 base from J, leaving 11 bases between. CDR3 region: CASSGGTAQETQYF. DNA for the CDR3: TGCGCCAGCAGCGGCGGGACAGCCCAAGAGACCCAGTACTTC.

The rearrangement joins TRBV4-1 to TRBJ1-1, with D possibly being TRBD1 (6 bases). This CDR3 has 15 residues. The germline V gene encodes CDR1 MGHRA and CDR2 YSYEKL. Trimming removed 5 bases from V and 1 base from J, with 14 bases in between. CDR3 residues: CASSGRGLANTEAFF. CDR3 DNA sequence: TGCGCCAGCAGCGGCCGGGGGCTGGCGAACACTGAAGCTTTCTTT.

CDR3 coding DNA: TGTGCCAGCAGTGGACAGGGAGGGAACGAGCAGTACTTC. This translates into CASSGQGGNEQYF. V gene TRBV12-3 or TRBV12-4 combines with J gene TRBJ2-7; the D gene is possibly TRBD1 (8 bases). This CDR3 has 13 residues. V lost 5 bases and J 5 bases, leaving 13 bases between the germline ends.

A few counts support this clonotype. The CDR3 coding sequence is TGTGCCACCAGCAGGGGACAGGGGGGAAACAATGAGCAGTTCTTC. This encodes CATSRGQGGNNEQFF. The rearrangement joins TRBV15 to TRBJ2-1; 11 nucleotides align to TRBD1. The CDR3 runs to 15 residues. Per germline, CDR1 LNHNV and CDR2 YYDKDF (reference sequence). The J segment lost 5 bases and the V segment lost 3 bases, leaving 3 bases of the junction unmatched.

This chain joins TRBV29-1 and TRBJ1-4, with D perhaps TRBD1 (5 bases). CDR1 is SQVTM, CDR2 ANQGSEA, per germline. This CDR3 contains 10 residues. V gave up 4 bases and J gave up 8 bases, with 5 bases separating them. CDR3 in amino acids: CSVAGEKLFF. The CDR3 DNA sequence: TGCAGCGTTGCAGGGGAAAAACTGTTTTTT.

This clonotype was counted a few times. The chain recombines TRBV11-2 with TRBJ1-2, with D uncertain. V gave up 5 bases and J gave up 2 bases, with 12 bases separating them. This CDR3 contains 14 residues. Per the germline V gene, CDR1 is SGHAT and CDR2 is FQNNGV. CDR3 coding DNA: TGTGCCAGCAGCCCCGGGCGTTGGAACTATGGCTACACCTTC. It yields the protein CASSPGRWNYGYTF. The variable domain in full, completed from reference TRBV11-2 and TRBJ1-2, reads EAGVAQSPRYKIIEKRQSVAFWCNPISGHATLYWYQQILGQGPKLLIQFQNNGVVDDSQLPKDRFSAERLKGVDSTLKIQPAKLEDSAVYLCASSPGRWNYGYTFGSGTRLTVV.

This clonotype was detected only a few times. V usage is TRBV28 and J usage is TRBJ2-7; D not resolved. V dropped 7 bases and J dropped 7 bases, with 20 bases sitting between them. The CDR3 totals 14 residues. Germline CDR1 MDHEN, CDR2 SYDVKM. CDR3: CASKATVYRKEQYF. The CDR3 DNA follows: TGTGCCAGCAAGGCCACAGTCTATAGGAAGGAGCAGTACTTC.

The chain employs TRBV10-3 and TRBJ2-5; D perhaps matches TRBD1 (6 bases). Looked up from germline, CDR1 is ENHRY and CDR2 is SYGVKD. The CDR3 is 13 amino acids. V was pared by 5 bases and J by 0 bases, with 7 bases between. The CDR3 is CAISTGNQETQYF. Here the CDR3 DNA reads TGTGCCATCAGTACAGGGAACCAAGAGACCCAGTACTTC.

This clonotype appeared a few times. This chain joins TRBV7-2 and TRBJ1-1, with a tentative D call TRBD1 (5 bases). CDR3 length: 13 amino acids. The V and J ends lost 5 bases and 5 bases respectively, with 12 bases between them. Germline V gene sequence: CDR1 SGHTA, CDR2 FQGNSA. The chain's CDR3 is CASSAGTITEAFF. The DNA of the CDR3 is TGTGCCAGCAGCGCCGGGACTATAACTGAAGCTTTCTTT.

The table lists this clonotype with many counts. The V call is TRBV5-6, the J call TRBJ2-7; 7 bases are shared with TRBD1. The CDR3 has 14 amino acids. J gave up 1 base and V 4 bases, and 5 bases lay outside the gene matches. Per the germline V gene, CDR1 is SGHDT and CDR2 is YYEEEE. The CDR3 loop is CASSQGTVSYEQYF. The DNA for the CDR3 is TGTGCCAGCAGCCAGGGGACAGTTTCCTACGAGCAGTACTTC.

On this clonotype: A junction end diverges from the germline sequence, so it may reflect a read error. The chain is built from TRBV20-1 and TRBJ2-5; 9 bases fit TRBD2. This CDR3 is 18 amino acids long. Germline CDR1 and CDR2: DFQATT and SNEGSKA (reference sequence). The CDR3 DNA follows: TGCTGTGCTAGAGATGTTCGAATAGCGGGAGAGTACCAAGAGACCCAGTACTTC. This gives the protein CCARDVRIAGEYQETQYF.

This clonotype was counted only a few times. This chain joins TRBV20-1 and TRBJ2-1; 12 bases agree with TRBD2. The CDR3 extends over 17 amino acids. J was trimmed by 1 base and V by 0 bases; bases with no gene match: 4. Germline V CDR1 and CDR2: DFQATT, SNEGSKA (reference sequence). The CDR3 coding sequence is TGCAGTGCTAGAGATCCACTAGCGGGAGGTTCCTACAATGAGCAGTTCTTC. The encoded protein is CSARDPLAGGSYNEQFF.

CDR3 residues: CASRTWTSGAADTQYF. CDR3 nucleotide sequence: TGTGCCAGCAGAACCTGGACTAGCGGGGCGGCAGATACGCAGTATTTT. This chain links TRBV6-1 with TRBJ2-3; 12 nucleotides line up with TRBD2. After removal of 6 bases from V and 4 bases from J, the junction contained 8 bases not matched to a gene. The CDR3 is made up of 16 amino acids. CDR1 is MNHNS and CDR2 is SASEGT in the germline V gene.

The V gene is TRBV2, the J gene TRBJ2-5, with 8 bases lining up with TRBD1. This CDR3 is built from 15 residues. Germline assignment: CDR1 SNHLY and CDR2 FYNNEI. After removal of 8 bases from V and 1 base from J, the junction contained 9 bases not matched to a gene. CDR3: CASFRDRTIQETQYF. CDR3 DNA sequence: TGTGCCAGCTTCCGGGACAGGACGATCCAAGAGACCCAGTACTTC.

Ten or more counts support this clonotype. The V call is TRBV9, the J call TRBJ2-5; maybe TRBD1 (6 bases). V shed 0 bases and J shed 2 bases, with 11 bases lying between them. CDR3 length: 15 residues. Germline-derived CDR1 and CDR2 are SGDLS and YYNGEE. The CDR3: CASSVGTVGQETQYF. The CDR3 nucleotides are TGTGCCAGCAGCGTAGGGACAGTCGGACAAGAGACCCAGTACTTC.

This clonotype was recorded a few times. The chain uses TRBV5-1 and TRBJ1-2; a weak D match, TRBD1 (5 bases). The CDR3 runs 16 residues. The ends were cut back, 4 bases at V and 0 bases at J, with 16 bases in the middle. The germline CDR1 and CDR2 sequences are SGHRS and YFSETQ. The CDR3 coding sequence is TGCGCCAGCAGCCCGGGGGACCCAGGTTCTAACTATGGCTACACCTTC. Encoded protein: CASSPGDPGSNYGYTF.

V usage is TRBV6-1 and J usage is TRBJ1-2; 8 bases are a match to TRBD1. V was clipped by 6 bases and J by 6 bases; unmatched bases: 6. Looked up from germline, CDR1 is MNHNS and CDR2 is SASEGT. CDR3 length equals 13 residues. CDR3 coding DNA: TGTGCCAGCAGCCTGGACAGGGTTGATGGCTACACCTTC. Amino acids: CASSLDRVDGYTF.